Given below is one TCR beta chain in context. The antigen is undetermined. The CDR3 runs to 17 residues. Germline CDR1 LNHDA, CDR2 SQIVND (reference sequence). Trimming removed 0 bases at V and 1 base at J, with 13 bases between. The source of the sample is a study of cytomegalovirus exposure and HLA in healthy donors. Study findings and constraints: A later analysis appeared to link common viral pathogens to several of the most significant clusters. Some V segments (TRBV6-2 and TRBV6-3 among them) were excluded as indistinguishable.

The PCR employed 60 Vbeta primers together with 13 Jbeta primers. In the study's own analysis: Per a later analysis, the number of unique TCR beta chains was some 80 million, of which roughly 9.9 million were shared. Clones were read by immunoSEQ multiplex PCR, and TCRdb kept only the in-frame ones, dropping some. That table supplies the V and J calls and clone size; D and trimming were determined from the DNA. The listing records about 170,000 clones. There were likely unrecorded immune exposures, though donors were nominally healthy when sampled. The V and J genes are TRBV19 and TRBJ1-5; D is perhaps TRBD1 (6 bases). This TCR derives from a woman between 18 and 29 years old in good health and CMV-seropositive. The sequencing input was PBMCs. CDR3 in DNA: TGTGCCAGTAGTATAGATTCGATGACAGGCAGCAATCAGCCCCAGCATTTT. It encodes CASSIDSMTGSNQPQHF.